Each of the 26 T cell receptor beta chains below was sequenced from the same sample in a study of shared clonotypes between healthy human individuals. This table comes from immunoSEQ multiplex PCR, and its TCRdb copy is limited to in-frame clones, with some not included. The repertoire holds about 690,000 clones, with around 90% as singletons. The sequenced sample consisted of memory CD8+ T cells from PBMCs. Specified subset: CD45RO+ cells pooled with CCR7-negative TemRA cells. These TCRs come from a man aged 18 to 30 in good health. Some clones in this sample may be carry-over from other donors' samples.

The chain links TRBV27 to TRBJ2-1, with D tentatively TRBD2 (6 bases). The V gene's germline CDR1 is MNHEY and CDR2 SMNVEV (reference sequence). The CDR3 is 15 amino acids. Trimming cost V 8 bases and J 6 bases, with 20 bases left between them. The CDR3 coding sequence is TGTGCCAGCCGTCTCGGACTACCTCCCTTCAATGAGCAGTTCTTC. It yields the protein CASRLGLPPFNEQFF.

The chain carries TRBV5-6 and TRBJ2-7, with D possibly being TRBD1 (6 bases). This CDR3 comprises 17 residues. Germline assignment: CDR1 SGHDT and CDR2 YYEEEE. Trimming removed 0 bases at V and 1 base at J, with 17 bases between. CDR3 amino acids: CASSLEGTDRTSYEQYF. The CDR3 DNA is TGTGCCAGCAGCTTGGAAGGGACCGACAGGACATCCTACGAGCAGTACTTC. Full variable domain (remainder filled in from reference TRBV5-6 and TRBJ2-7): DAGVTQSPTHLIKTRGQQVTLRCSPKSGHDTVSWYQQALGQGPQFIFQYYEEEERQRGNFPDRFSGHQFPNYSSELNVNALLLGDSALYLCASSLEGTDRTSYEQYFGPGTRLTVT.

A few counts support this clone. The rearrangement links TRBV10-3 to TRBJ1-5, with TRBD1 identical over 7 bases. The J segment lost 2 bases and the V segment lost 4 bases, leaving 2 bases of the junction unmatched. From germline, CDR1 is ENHRY and CDR2 SYGVKD. The CDR3 spans 14 residues. CDR3 nucleotides: TGTGCCATCAGTGGAGGGGGCGGCAATCAGCCCCAGCATTTT. This codes for CAISGGGGNQPQHF.

CDR3 in amino acids: CASSFSGLPSHNEQFF. The DNA for the CDR3 is TGTGCCAGCAGTTTCTCGGGACTCCCATCCCACAATGAGCAGTTCTTC. The rearrangement joins TRBV27 to TRBJ2-1; weak D call: TRBD2 (6 bases). V lost 3 bases and J 5 bases, leaving 17 bases between the germline ends. CDR1 is MNHEY and CDR2 is SMNVEV in the germline V gene (reference sequence). CDR3 length: 16 amino acids.

This sequence joins TRBV15 and TRBJ2-5; D not certain. Germline assignment: CDR1 LNHNV and CDR2 YYDKDF (reference sequence). The CDR3 is 16 amino acids. The V gene lost 1 base and the J gene lost 4 bases, with 16 bases spanning the gap. The CDR3 region is CATSRAPLSLLETQYF. The CDR3 DNA sequence: TGTGCCACCAGCAGAGCGCCTCTTTCTCTCTTAGAGACCCAGTACTTC. Combining the CDR3 with reference TRBV15 and TRBJ2-5 gives the whole variable domain DAMVIQNPRYQVTQFGKPVTLSCSQTLNHNVMYWYQQKSSQAPKLLFHYYDKDFNNEADTPDNFQSRRPNTSFCFLDIRSPGLGDTAMYLCATSRAPLSLLETQYFGPGTRLLVL.

This chain links TRBV15 with TRBJ2-3; 7 bases map to TRBD2. This CDR3 has 16 amino acids. V shed 7 bases, J shed 1 base, and the junction held 11 bases outside the gene matches. Per the germline V gene, CDR1 is LNHNV and CDR2 is YYDKDF (reference sequence). The chain's CDR3 is CATKAWASGRTDTQYF. Written as DNA, the CDR3 is TGTGCCACCAAGGCTTGGGCTAGCGGACGCACAGATACGCAGTATTTT.

The gene calls are TRBV13 and TRBJ2-7; TRBD1 is a possible D gene (6 bases). The CDR3 loop spans 14 amino acids. Between the trimmed V and J ends, which lost 2 bases and 5 bases, there was a span of 13 bases. Germline-derived CDR1 and CDR2 are PRHDT and FYEKMQ (reference sequence). The CDR3 loop reads CASSLLDRPDEQYF. The CDR3 region has the DNA TGTGCCAGCAGCTTACTAGACAGGCCAGACGAGCAGTACTTC.

On this clone: Additional DNA sequences in this sample encode the identical CDR3. This chain joins TRBV30 and TRBJ2-7, with 9 bases that match TRBD1. The CDR3 is 14 residues long. Germline V lookup: CDR1 GTSNPN, CDR2 SVGIG (reference sequence). After removal of 1 base from V and 4 bases from J, the junction contained 5 bases not matched to a gene. The CDR3 coding sequence is TGTGCCTGGAGTGCTGGGACAGGGATTTACGAGCAGTACTTC. Its protein is CAWSAGTGIYEQYF.

This chain connects TRBV9 to TRBJ2-3; D is undetermined. V was shortened by 0 bases and J by 6 bases, with 8 bases between the two germline ends. The germline V gene encodes CDR1 SGDLS and CDR2 YYNGEE. The CDR3 is 13 amino acids. The DNA of the CDR3 is TGTGCCAGCAGCGTAGTAGAGGCGGATACGCAGTATTTT. Protein: CASSVVEADTQYF. The full variable domain, rest sourced from reference TRBV9 and TRBJ2-3, is DSGVTQTPKHLITATGQRVTLRCSPRSGDLSVYWYQQSLDQGLQFLIQYYNGEERAKGNILERFSAQQFPDLHSELNLSSLELGDSALYFCASSVVEADTQYFGPGTRLTVL.

The gene calls are TRBV12-5 and TRBJ1-5, with D tentatively TRBD1 (5 bases). The V and J ends lost 7 bases and 3 bases respectively, with 10 bases between them. CDR3 length equals 13 residues. Germline lookup yields CDR1 LGHNT and CDR2 FRNRAP. The CDR3 here is CASARQPNQPQHF. DNA for the CDR3: TGTGCTAGTGCCCGACAGCCCAATCAGCCCCAGCATTTT.

This chain uses TRBV7-9 with TRBJ2-7; 8 bases are shared with TRBD1. V lost 2 bases, J lost 4 bases, and 4 bases stayed unmatched. Per the germline V gene, CDR1 is SEHNR and CDR2 is FQNEAQ (reference sequence). This CDR3 is 14 amino acids long. The CDR3 nucleotides read TGTGCCAGCAGCTTATTACAGGGGGGATACGAGCAGTACTTC. It specifies CASSLLQGGYEQYF. The whole variable domain, filled in from reference TRBV7-9 and TRBJ2-7, reads DTGVSQNPRHKITKRGQNVTFRCDPISEHNRLYWYRQTLGQGPEFLTYFQNEAQLEKSRLLSDRFSAERPKGSFSTLEIQRTEQGDSAMYLCASSLLQGGYEQYFGPGTRLTVT.

J is TRBJ2-3 and V is TRBV27; 11 nucleotides agree with TRBD2. The germline V gene has CDR1 MNHEY and CDR2 SMNVEV (reference sequence). There are 17 residues in the CDR3. The V segment lost 2 bases and the J segment 3 bases; nucleotides outside the gene matches: 7. The chain's CDR3 is CASSLTGLAGGTDTQYF. The CDR3 DNA follows: TGTGCCAGCAGTTTAACGGGTCTAGCGGGAGGTACAGATACGCAGTATTTT.

J is TRBJ2-5 and V is TRBV29-1, with TRBD2 identical over 8 bases. The J call is uncertain, as TRBJ2-7 better fits the DNA end. Germline-derived CDR1 and CDR2 are SQVTM and ANQGSEA. CDR3 size: 12 residues. CDR3 sequence (DNA): TGCAGCTTTAGCGGGGATGGGTACGAGCAGTACTTC. Translation: CSFSGDGYEQYF.

This chain connects TRBV28 to TRBJ2-7, with D unclear. CDR1 and CDR2 from the germline V gene are MDHEN and SYDVKM. Trimming removed 5 bases from V and 2 bases from J, with 16 bases in between. The CDR3 extends over 15 amino acids. CDR3 in amino acids: CASSPPLGPTYEQYF. The CDR3 bases are TGTGCCAGCAGTCCCCCTTTGGGCCCAACCTACGAGCAGTACTTC.

The rearrangement joins TRBV15 to TRBJ2-1; TRBD2 agrees at 7 bases. Germline-derived CDR1 and CDR2 are LNHNV and YYDKDF (reference sequence). J lost 0 bases, V lost 0 bases, and 11 bases had no gene match. CDR3 length: 19 amino acids. CDR3 protein: CATSREGTTMRSSYNEQFF. Written as DNA, the CDR3 is TGTGCCACCAGCAGAGAGGGGACTACAATGCGGAGCTCCTACAATGAGCAGTTCTTC.

The gene calls are TRBV5-1 and TRBJ2-3; tentatively, D is TRBD1 or TRBD2 (5 bases each). The CDR3 sequence is 17 residues long. Germline CDR1 reads SGHRS; CDR2 reads YFSETQ. V lost 4 bases and J lost 5, with 23 bases in between. This CDR3 is CASSLQRTGPQQDTQYF. The CDR3 DNA reads as TGCGCCAGCAGCCTACAAAGAACGGGGCCGCAACAAGATACGCAGTATTTT.

This chain connects TRBV5-6 to TRBJ2-3; 9 bases match TRBD2. J lost 5 bases, V lost 0 bases, and 7 bases had no gene match. Germline V gene lookup returns CDR1 SGHDT and CDR2 YYEEEE. CDR3 length: 16 amino acids. The chain's CDR3 is CASSLGVAGVVDTQYF. The CDR3 DNA reads as TGTGCCAGCAGCTTGGGTGTAGCGGGGGTCGTAGATACGCAGTATTTT.

The chain combines TRBV5-4 with TRBJ2-7, with D possibly being TRBD1 (6 bases). CDR3 length: 14 residues. The germline gives CDR1 SGHNT, CDR2 YYREEE (reference sequence). Trimming cost V 2 bases and J 3 bases, with 12 bases left between them. CDR3 sequence (DNA): TGTGCCAGCAGCTTTAACGGACAGTTCTACGAGCAGTACTTC. It translates to CASSFNGQFYEQYF. Drawing the rest from reference TRBV5-4 and TRBJ2-7, the complete variable domain is ETGVTQSPTHLIKTRGQQVTLRCSSQSGHNTVSWYQQALGQGPQFIFQYYREEENGRGNFPPRFSGLQFPNYSSELNVNALELDDSALYLCASSFNGQFYEQYFGPGTRLTVT.

The V and J genes are TRBV30 and TRBJ2-2, with a weak D call TRBD2 (5 bases). With 7 bases removed from V and 6 bases from J, the gap between germline ends came to 12 bases. The CDR3 loop spans 12 amino acids. CDR1 and CDR2 from the germline V gene are GTSNPN and SVGIG (reference sequence). CDR3 amino acids: CASYGIAGELFF. In DNA, the CDR3 is TGTGCCTCCTACGGGATAGCCGGGGAGCTGTTTTTT.

V is TRBV5-1 and J is TRBJ2-7; a possible D gene is TRBD1 (5 bases). The CDR3 length is 14 residues. Per the germline V gene, CDR1 is SGHRS and CDR2 is YFSETQ. The V end was cut by 0 bases, the J end by 5 bases, with 12 bases between. The DNA of the CDR3 is TGCGCCAGCAGCTTGGGTGGCAGGGCGGACGAGCAGTACTTC. This sequence encodes CASSLGGRADEQYF.

The V call is TRBV6-6, the J call TRBJ2-7, with D possibly TRBD2 on 6 matching bases. CDR1 is MNHNY, CDR2 SVGAGI, per germline (reference sequence). This CDR3 contains 16 residues. The V end was cut by 5 bases, the J end by 0 bases, with 17 bases between. The CDR3 spells CASSQIGGVSSYEQYF. The CDR3 coding sequence is TGTGCCAGCAGTCAGATTGGCGGGGTCAGCTCCTACGAGCAGTACTTC.

This clone was seen only a few times. The V call is TRBV28, the J call TRBJ1-5; D is undetermined. Germline V gives CDR1 MDHEN, CDR2 SYDVKM. The V end lost 6 bases, the J end lost 2 bases, and 17 bases lay between the germline ends. The CDR3 runs to 16 residues. The CDR3 protein is CASSPIIAGGNQPQHF. The DNA for the CDR3 is TGTGCCAGCAGCCCGATCATCGCGGGAGGCAATCAGCCCCAGCATTTT.

The V gene is TRBV30, the J gene TRBJ2-7, with D tentatively TRBD2 (7 bases). Germline CDR1 is GTSNPN and CDR2 is SVGIG (reference sequence). This CDR3 comprises 11 residues. CDR3 sequence reads: CGWGGRGEQYF. CDR3 nucleotide sequence: TGTGGGTGGGGGGGCCGTGGCGAGCAGTACTTC.

V gene TRBV11-2 combines with J gene TRBJ2-7; 8 positions match TRBD2. The CDR3 sequence is 15 residues long. Per germline, CDR1 SGHAT and CDR2 FQNNGV. V gave up 5 bases and J gave up 3 bases; unmatched junction bases: 9. In DNA form, the CDR3 reads TGTGCCAGCAGCCCTAGAAGCGGGAGTTACTACGAGCAGTACTTC. Protein product: CASSPRSGSYYEQYF. The entire variable domain, with the rest obtained from reference TRBV11-2 and TRBJ2-7, is as follows: EAGVAQSPRYKIIEKRQSVAFWCNPISGHATLYWYQQILGQGPKLLIQFQNNGVVDDSQLPKDRFSAERLKGVDSTLKIQPAKLEDSAVYLCASSPRSGSYYEQYFGPGTRLTVT.

As regards this clone: A junction boundary mismatches the germline segment, possibly from a read error. The chain combines TRBV7-2 with TRBJ2-3, with D perhaps matching TRBD2 (6 bases). The CDR3 runs to 15 residues. Germline values: CDR1 SGHTA, CDR2 FQGNSA. The CDR3 sequence is CASSFGSGSRDTQYF. The CDR3, as DNA: TGTGCCAGCAGCTTTGGTTCCGGGAGCAGAGATACGCAGTATTTT. Full variable domain (rest looked up from reference TRBV7-2 and TRBJ2-3): GAGVSQSPSNKVTEKGKDVELRCDPISGHTALYWYRQSLGQGLEFLIYFQGNSAPDKSGLPSDRFSAERTGGSVSTLTIQRTQQEDSAVYLCASSFGSGSRDTQYFGPGTRLTVL.

The chain joins TRBV7-9 to TRBJ2-7, with 7 bases that match TRBD1. J lost 5 bases, V lost 6 bases, and 4 bases had no gene match. The CDR3 is 12 amino acids. Looked up from germline, CDR1 is SEHNR and CDR2 is FQNEAQ (reference sequence). The CDR3 DNA sequence: TGTGCCAGCAGTCGGGACAGCCACGAGCAGTACTTC. As protein: CASSRDSHEQYF.